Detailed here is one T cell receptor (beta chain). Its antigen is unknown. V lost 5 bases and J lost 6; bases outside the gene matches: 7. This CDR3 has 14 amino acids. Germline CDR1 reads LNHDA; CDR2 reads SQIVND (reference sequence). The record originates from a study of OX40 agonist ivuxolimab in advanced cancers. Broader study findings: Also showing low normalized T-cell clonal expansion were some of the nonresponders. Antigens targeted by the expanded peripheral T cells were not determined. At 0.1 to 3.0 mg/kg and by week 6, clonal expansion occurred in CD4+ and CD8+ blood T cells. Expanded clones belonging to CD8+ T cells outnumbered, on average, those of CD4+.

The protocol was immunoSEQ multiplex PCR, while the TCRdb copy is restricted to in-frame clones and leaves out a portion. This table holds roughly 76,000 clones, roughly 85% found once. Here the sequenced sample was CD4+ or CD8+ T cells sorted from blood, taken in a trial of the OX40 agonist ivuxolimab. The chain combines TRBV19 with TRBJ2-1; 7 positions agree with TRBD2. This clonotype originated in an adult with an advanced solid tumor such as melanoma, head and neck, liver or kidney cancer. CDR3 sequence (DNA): TGTGCCAGTAGTTCTGCGGGGGAGGCCAATGAGCAGTTCTTC. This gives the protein CASSSAGEANEQFF.